This is a list of T cell receptor beta chains from one sample in a study of control samples from healthy donors and cancer patients. The method was immunoSEQ multiplex PCR; TCRdb's version includes in-frame clones alone and lacks a portion of them. The table has about 58,000 clones, 85% to 95% seen once. Sample: blood. The receptors were sampled from a man between 25 and 39 years old in good health. The CDR3 runs from the conserved cysteine through the conserved F or W. A D gene is named only where the DNA matches it firmly. Some rows mark clone size as missing; the rest say once, few, many or name a class of expanded clone.

>TRBJ2-3|NA|NA|TRBV9
TGTGCCAGCAGCGTAGGGATTAGCACAGATACGCAGTATTTT
CASSVGISTDTQYF
>TRBJ1-4|NA|NA|TRBV7-9
TGTGCCAGCACCTTGGGGTCAACTAATGAAAAACTGTTTTTT
CASTLGSTNEKLFF
>TRBJ2-1|NA|NA|TRBV28
TGTGCCAGCAGTCTTCCGTACAATGAGCAGTTCTTC
CASSLPYNEQFF
>TRBJ2-1|TRBD2|NA|TRBV5-1
TGCGCCAGCCTCGCCAGCGGGGGATCCAATGAGCAGTTCTTC
CASLASGGSNEQFF
>TRBJ2-1|TRBD2|NA|TRBV6-5
TGTGCCAGCAGGGGACTAGCGGGAAGCGGTGAGCAGTTCTTC
CASRGLAGSGEQFF
>TRBJ2-1|TRBD2|NA|TRBV7-2
TGTGCCAGCAGGCCGGGACTAATTGGCGATGAGCAGTTCTTC
CASRPGLIGDEQFF
>TRBJ2-7|TRBD2|few|TRBV5-4
TGTGCCAGCAGCACGGAGGGTCGGGGGGGCTCCTACGAGCAGTACTTC
CASSTEGRGGSYEQYF
>TRBJ1-1|NA|NA|TRBV18
TGTGCCAGCTCACCCCGGTCGGCAGTCGAGCCTTTCTTT
CASSPRSAVEPFF
>TRBJ2-1|NA|NA|TRBV7-2
TGTGCCAGCAGCTTTAGAGGCGGCTACAATGAGCAGTTCTTC
CASSFRGGYNEQFF
>TRBJ2-5|TRBD1|once|TRBV7-6
TGTGCCAGCAGCTTAGTTACGGACAGGGGACGAGAGACCCAGTACTTC
CASSLVTDRGRETQYF
>TRBJ1-3|NA|NA|TRBV6-5
TGTGCCACCTTGTACGGAAACACCATATATTTT
CATLYGNTIYF
>TRBJ2-7|NA|NA|TRBV19
TGTGCCAGTAGTATCTCGACCTGGGCGGCCTACGAGCAGTACTTC
CASSISTWAAYEQYF
>TRBJ1-1|NA|NA|TRBV18
TGTGCCAGCTCACCAGAAGGGCGGACAGAAGCTTTCTTT
CASSPEGRTEAFF
>TRBJ2-1|TRBD2|NA|TRBV19
TGTGCCAGTAGTATTCTGGGTTTAGCTAGCGGGAGCAATGAGCAGTTCTTC
CASSILGLASGSNEQFF
>TRBJ1-1|NA|NA|TRBV7-2
TGTGCCAGCAGCTTAGGTCTGGTGGCTTTCTTT
CASSLGLVAFF
>TRBJ1-3|NA|NA|TRBV3-1/TRBV3-2
TGTGCCAGCAGCCCGCGGGAGACCTCTGGAAACACCATATATTTT
CASSPRETSGNTIYF
>TRBJ2-3|TRBD1|NA|TRBV10-3
TGTGCCATCAAGGGGACAGGAGCCTTGGATACGCAGTATTTT
CAIKGTGALDTQYF
>TRBJ2-1|NA|NA|TRBV29-1
TGCAGCGTGGAAGCGGAATCCTACAATGAGCAGTTCTTC
CSVEAESYNEQFF
>TRBJ2-2|NA|NA|TRBV5-1
TGCGCCAGCAGCGTACATCAAGGTAGTCCGAACACCGGGGAGCTGTTTTTT
CASSVHQGSPNTGELFF
>TRBJ2-7|TRBD1|NA|TRBV5-1
TGCGCCAGCACGATTGGGACAGGTTTCTACGAGCAGTACTTC
CASTIGTGFYEQYF
>TRBJ2-5|TRBD1|NA|TRBV29-1
TGCAGCGTTGAAGGCGCCCAGGGGGTACGAGGAGAGACCCAGTACTTC
CSVEGAQGVRGETQYF
>TRBJ2-7|TRBD1|NA|TRBV4-3
TGCGCCAGCAGCCAGGGGGACAGGTCGGGTCCCTACGAGCAGTACTTC
CASSQGDRSGPYEQYF
>TRBJ1-6|TRBD1|NA|TRBV19
TGTGCCAGCAGGGACAGCAGTTTGTCCCTCCACTTT
CASRDSSLSLHF
>TRBJ1-2|NA|NA|TRBV18
TGTGCCAGCTCACCGACGACTTCTAACTATGGCTACACCTTC
CASSPTTSNYGYTF
>TRBJ1-1|NA|NA|TRBV4-2
TGTGCCAGCAGCCAAGATCGGTCAAGGGAAGCTTTCTTT
CASSQDRSREAFF
>TRBJ2-1|NA|NA|TRBV3-1/TRBV3-2
TGTGCCAGCAGCCAAACCGGGACGCGGATCGACAATGAGCAGTTCTTC
CASSQTGTRIDNEQFF
>TRBJ2-7|NA|NA|TRBV6-1
TGTGCCAGCAGTGAAAGGGGGGGTTGGGAGCAGTACTTC
CASSERGGWEQYF
>TRBJ2-2|TRBD1|NA|TRBV11-2
TGTGCCAGCAGCTTAACCCGGACAGGGGATAACACCGGGGAGCTGTTTTTT
CASSLTRTGDNTGELFF
>TRBJ1-5|TRBD1|NA|TRBV7-8
TGTGCCAGCAGCTTTCGACAGGGTAGGAATAGCAATCAGCCCCAGCATTTT
CASSFRQGRNSNQPQHF
>TRBJ2-5|NA|NA|TRBV19
TGTGCCAGTAGTAGGACTTCCCAAGAGACCCAGTACTTC
CASSRTSQETQYF
>TRBJ2-1|TRBD2|NA|TRBV10-3
TGTGCCATCAGTGAGTATCGGGGGACTCGCGGGGGGCTGAACGCTGAGCAGTTCTTC
CAISEYRGTRGGLNAEQFF
>TRBJ2-1|NA|NA|TRBV5-4
TGTGCCAGCAGCTTGGGGAGGAGTGAGCAGTTCTTC
CASSLGRSEQFF
>TRBJ2-6|NA|NA|TRBV4-2
TGTGCCAGCAGCCAAGCTCTGGATACACCGTCTGGGGCCAACGTCCTGACTTTC
CASSQALDTPSGANVLTF
>TRBJ2-3|TRBD2|once|TRBV7-2
TGTGCCAGCAGCTTTAACGGCGGGGGGTCCTCAGATACGCAGTATTTT
CASSFNGGGSSDTQYF
>TRBJ2-1|NA|NA|TRBV5-1
TGCGCCAGCAGCTTCGGCAGTAGCTCCTACAATGAGCAGTTCTTC
CASSFGSSSYNEQFF
>TRBJ2-7|NA|NA|TRBV3-1/TRBV3-2
TGTGCCAGCAGCCAATTGGCTAGCCCCTACGAGCAGTACTTC
CASSQLASPYEQYF
>TRBJ1-2|NA|NA|TRBV10-1
TGCGCCAGCAGTGAGTCATTAGGGGTGCTGCCCTACACCTTC
CASSESLGVLPYTF
>TRBJ2-5|NA|NA|TRBV2
TGTGCCAAAGAAACCAGGAGAGGCCAAGAGACCCAGTACTTC
CAKETRRGQETQYF
>TRBJ1-5|NA|NA|TRBV7-2
TGTGCCAGCAGCTTAGGGATAAAGGAGAGTCAGCCCCAGCATTTT
CASSLGIKESQPQHF
>TRBJ2-3|NA|NA|TRBV5-1
TGCGCCAGCAGCTTGGATGGCGCCCCGGGGGCAGATACGCAGTATTTT
CASSLDGAPGADTQYF
>TRBJ1-1|NA|NA|TRBV4-1
TGCGCCAGCAGCCAAGCCGTGAACACTGAAGCTTTCTTT
CASSQAVNTEAFF
>TRBJ1-2|NA|NA|TRBV28
TGTGCCAGCAGTTCCCCCACCCCCTGGACATTCCAGAATGGCTACACCTTC
CASSSPTPWTFQNGYTF
>TRBJ2-7|NA|once|TRBV7-2
TGTGCCAGCAGCTGGTACCCGGGGGCAGGCGAGCAGTACTTC
CASSWYPGAGEQYF
>TRBJ2-3|NA|once|TRBV10-3
TGTGCCATCAGTGAGTCTACGGGGGGCCGGAGCACAGATACGCAGTATTTT
CAISESTGGRSTDTQYF
>TRBJ2-1|TRBD1|NA|TRBV28
TGTGCCAGCAGAAACCCCGGGACAGCGTTTTCCTACAATGAGCAGTTCTTC
CASRNPGTAFSYNEQFF
>TRBJ2-7|TRBD1|NA|TRBV5-6
TGTGCCAGCAGCGTAGGACAGGGGCTTTTCTACGAGCAGTACTTC
CASSVGQGLFYEQYF